These T cell receptor beta chains were read from a single sample in a study of cytomegalovirus exposure and HLA in healthy donors. Some clones are missing from TCRdb's copy, which holds only in-frame ones; the method was immunoSEQ multiplex PCR. The sample lists some 190,000 clones; roughly 80% were seen once. The sequenced sample consisted of PBMCs. Receptor source: a woman aged 18-29 years in good health and CMV-seronegative. The CDR3 runs from the conserved cysteine through the conserved F or W. A D gene is named only where the DNA matches it firmly. Rows may omit the clone size; those that give it use once, few, many or a size class.

cdr3_length d_call j_call clone_size v_call cdr3_aa cdr3_nt
17 . TRBJ1-4 . TRBV27 CASSLLAGPPGNEKLFF TGTGCCAGCAGTTTGCTTGCGGGGCCCCCGGGGAATGAAAAACTGTTTTTT
16 . TRBJ1-5 . TRBV27 CASSPLFGRDNQPQHF TGTGCCAGCAGTCCACTTTTCGGGAGGGACAATCAGCCCCAGCATTTT
9 . TRBJ2-7 . TRBV5-8 CASLNEQYF TGTGCCTCACTCAACGAGCAGTACTTC
15 TRBD2 TRBJ2-7 . TRBV9 CASSVSLAGGHEQYF TGTGCCAGCAGCGTAAGTCTAGCGGGGGGGCACGAGCAGTACTTC
15 . TRBJ1-1 . TRBV7-3 CASSLMAGMNTEAFF TGTGCCAGCAGCTTAATGGCGGGGATGAACACTGAAGCTTTCTTT
16 . TRBJ1-1 few TRBV19 CASSTGEDTSNTEAFF TGTGCCAGTAGTACGGGAGAGGACACCTCGAACACTGAAGCTTTCTTT
14 . TRBJ2-3 . TRBV5-5 CASSLEAGRDTQYF TGTGCCAGCAGCTTGGAGGCGGGGCGGGATACGCAGTATTTT
13 . TRBJ2-1 . TRBV11-3 CASSSRTINEQFF TGTGCCAGCAGCTCCCGGACTATCAATGAGCAGTTCTTC
15 . TRBJ1-2 . TRBV4-3 CASSQDTGDNYGYTF TGCGCCAGCAGCCAAGATACAGGAGATAACTATGGCTACACCTTC
14 TRBD1 TRBJ1-5 . TRBV6-1 CASSDHRGHQPQHF TGTGCCAGCAGTGACCACAGGGGGCATCAGCCCCAGCATTTT
16 TRBD2 TRBJ2-2 few TRBV6-4 CASSDGTGGPTGELFF TGTGCCAGCAGTGACGGGACGGGAGGGCCCACCGGGGAGCTGTTTTTT
12 . TRBJ2-7 . TRBV15 CATSRGYYEQYF TGTGCCACCAGCAGAGGGTACTACGAGCAGTACTTC
15 TRBD1 TRBJ1-1 few TRBV7-8 CASSLEMSGGTEAFF TGTGCCAGCAGCTTAGAAATGTCAGGGGGCACTGAAGCTTTCTTT
14 . TRBJ2-5 . TRBV4-3 CASSQDSGGQTQYF TGCGCCAGCAGCCAGGACTCAGGGGGGCAGACCCAGTACTTC
15 . TRBJ2-1 once TRBV7-8 CASSLGQGMFDEQFF TGTGCCAGCAGCTTAGGTCAGGGAATGTTCGATGAGCAGTTCTTC
17 TRBD2 TRBJ2-3 . TRBV5-1 CASRARTSGGSTDTQYF TGCGCCAGCAGGGCTCGGACTAGCGGGGGCAGCACAGATACGCAGTATTTT
13 . TRBJ1-4 few TRBV7-2 CASSQEALEKLFF TGTGCCAGCAGCCAAGAGGCCCTTGAAAAACTGTTTTTT
19 . TRBJ2-6 . TRBV19 CASTPGQGFPLDGANVLTF TGTGCCAGTACCCCGGGTCAAGGCTTTCCCCTGGATGGGGCCAACGTCCTGACTTTC
15 . TRBJ1-1 . TRBV7-9 CASSFLGRDVTEAFF TGTGCCAGCAGCTTTCTCGGCAGGGATGTCACTGAAGCTTTCTTT
15 TRBD1 TRBJ1-5 . TRBV6-1 CASSDGTGSYQPQHF TGTGCCAGCAGTGATGGGACAGGGAGTTATCAGCCCCAGCATTTT
13 . TRBJ2-1 . TRBV11-3 CASSLGPDNEQFF TGTGCCAGCAGCTTAGGCCCAGACAATGAGCAGTTCTTC
15 . TRBJ1-4 . TRBV11-2 CASSITGVLGEKLFF TGTGCCAGCAGCATAACAGGAGTACTGGGGGAAAAACTGTTTTTT
16 TRBD2 TRBJ2-1 . TRBV6-6 CASSKRLAGTIAEQFF TGTGCCAGCAGTAAACGACTAGCGGGGACAATAGCAGAGCAGTTCTTC
17 TRBD1 TRBJ1-4 . TRBV2 CASSEARWTGADEKLFF TGTGCCAGCAGTGAAGCTCGGTGGACAGGGGCAGATGAAAAACTGTTTTTT
14 TRBD1 TRBJ1-5 . TRBV15 CATAQGGSDQPQHF TGTGCCACCGCCCAGGGGGGTTCGGATCAGCCCCAGCATTTT
14 TRBD1 TRBJ1-2 . TRBV9 CASSVTGALSGYTF TGTGCCAGCAGCGTGACAGGGGCACTTTCTGGCTACACCTTC
14 TRBD1 TRBJ1-4 . TRBV2 CASIPTGGEEKLFF TGTGCCAGCATTCCGACAGGGGGAGAGGAAAAACTGTTTTTT
14 TRBD2 TRBJ2-2 . TRBV10-1 CATRTSGDTGELFF TGCGCCACCAGGACTAGCGGGGACACCGGGGAGCTGTTTTTT
20 TRBD1 TRBJ2-5 . TRBV6-1 CASSEKQGAATRSFRETQYF TGTGCCAGCAGTGAAAAACAGGGGGCTGCCACCCGCAGCTTCAGGGAGACCCAGTACTTC
14 TRBD1 TRBJ2-5 once TRBV6-5 CASTRDRALETQYF TGTGCCAGCACTAGGGACAGGGCACTGGAGACCCAGTACTTC
15 TRBD1 TRBJ1-2 . TRBV18 CASSPTSGTEYGYTF TGTGCCAGCTCACCAACGTCCGGGACAGAATATGGCTACACCTTC
13 . TRBJ1-1 . TRBV6-1 CASNREMNTEAFF TGTGCCTCCAACAGGGAAATGAACACTGAAGCTTTCTTT
14 . TRBJ1-2 . TRBV7-2 CASSFQGIRYGYTF TGTGCCAGCAGCTTTCAGGGGATCAGATATGGCTACACCTTC
13 . TRBJ1-5 . TRBV6-5 CASSYRPEQPQHF TGTGCCAGCAGTTACCGCCCTGAGCAGCCCCAGCATTTT
13 TRBD1 TRBJ2-7 . TRBV5-1 CASSTDRGHEQYF TGCGCCAGCAGCACCGACAGGGGGCACGAGCAGTACTTC
12 . TRBJ1-5 . TRBV7-9 CSSSGSNQPQHF TGTTCCAGCTCGGGGAGCAATCAGCCCCAGCATTTT
13 . TRBJ1-2 once TRBV19 CASSIEQQYGYTF TGTGCCAGTAGTATAGAACAGCAGTATGGCTACACCTTC
14 . TRBJ1-2 once TRBV21-1 CASSKDGTGDGYTF TGTGCCAGCAGCAAAGATGGGACAGGGGACGGCTACACCTTC
13 . TRBJ1-4 . TRBV25-1 CASSAGSREKLFF TGTGCCAGCAGTGCGGGATCGAGAGAAAAACTGTTTTTT
16 TRBD1 TRBJ1-5 . TRBV10-2 CASKEPGQGGNQPQHF TGCGCCAGCAAGGAGCCGGGACAGGGCGGAAATCAGCCCCAGCATTTT
16 TRBD2 TRBJ2-3 few TRBV11-2 CASSPLAGGGTDTQYF TGTGCCAGCAGCCCACTAGCGGGAGGGGGCACAGATACGCAGTATTTT
15 . TRBJ1-1 . TRBV18 CASSPVYQGSTEAFF TGTGCCAGCTCACCCGTTTATCAGGGGAGCACTGAAGCTTTCTTT
14 . TRBJ1-2 . TRBV5-4 CASSLDRNSYGYTF TGTGCCAGCAGCTTGGACAGGAACTCCTATGGCTACACCTTC
15 TRBD1 TRBJ2-2 . TRBV10-3 CAISDGRGQTGELFF TGTGCCATCAGTGATGGTAGGGGGCAGACCGGGGAGCTGTTTTTT
15 . TRBJ1-1 . TRBV6-5 CASSSSGTGGTEAFF .
16 TRBD1 TRBJ1-4 . TRBV4-1 CASSPYSDREGEKLFF TGCGCCAGCAGCCCATACTCGGACAGGGAAGGTGAAAAACTGTTTTTT
15 TRBD1 TRBJ1-1 . TRBV25-1 CASKGMRGRVTEAFF TGTGCCAGCAAGGGGATGAGGGGGCGGGTGACTGAAGCTTTCTTT
15 . TRBJ2-2 . TRBV5-1 CASSLGAGPTGELFF TGCGCCAGCAGCTTGGGGGCAGGGCCCACCGGGGAGCTGTTTTTT
15 TRBD1 TRBJ2-2 once TRBV2 CASTVEQGVSGELFF TGTGCCAGCACTGTGGAACAGGGGGTCTCCGGGGAGCTGTTTTTT
15 . TRBJ1-6 . TRBV10-3 CASQTSTSPNSPLHF TGTGCCTCCCAAACTTCGACATCGCCCAATTCACCCCTCCACTTT
15 . TRBJ2-1 . TRBV2 CASLDLGQSYNEQFF TGTGCCAGCTTGGACCTGGGACAATCCTACAATGAGCAGTTCTTC
12 . TRBJ1-5 . TRBV7-9 CSSSLDRQPQHF TGTTCCAGCAGCTTAGATCGTCAGCCCCAGCATTTT
16 TRBD2 TRBJ2-5 . TRBV19 CASRGLAGEVEETQYF TGTGCCAGTAGAGGACTAGCGGGAGAAGTTGAAGAGACCCAGTACTTC
15 . TRBJ1-1 . TRBV19 CASRRGEGMNTEAFF TGTGCCTCCCGGCGGGGGGAGGGCATGAACACTGAAGCTTTCTTT
13 . TRBJ2-5 . TRBV7-9 CASSFGPQETQYF TGTGCCAGCAGCTTTGGTCCTCAGGAGACCCAGTACTTC